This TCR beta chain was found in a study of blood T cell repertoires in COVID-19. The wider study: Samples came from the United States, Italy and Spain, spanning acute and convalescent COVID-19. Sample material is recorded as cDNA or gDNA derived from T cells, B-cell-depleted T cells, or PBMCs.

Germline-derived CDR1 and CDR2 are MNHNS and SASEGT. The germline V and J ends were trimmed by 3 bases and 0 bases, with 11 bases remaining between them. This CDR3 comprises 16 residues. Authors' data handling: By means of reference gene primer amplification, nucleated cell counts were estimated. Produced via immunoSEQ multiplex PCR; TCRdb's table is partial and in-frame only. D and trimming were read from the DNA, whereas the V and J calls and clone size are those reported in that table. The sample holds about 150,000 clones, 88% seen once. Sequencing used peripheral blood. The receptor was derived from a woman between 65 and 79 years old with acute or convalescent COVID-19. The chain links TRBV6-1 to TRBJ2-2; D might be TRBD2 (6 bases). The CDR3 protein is CASSDMGLANTGELFF. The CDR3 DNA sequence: TGTGCCAGCAGTGATATGGGACTCGCGAACACCGGGGAGCTGTTTTTT.